This T cell receptor beta chain was sequenced for a study of T-cell reconstitution after alpha-beta-depleted transplantation in children. It was with unique molecular identifiers that the TCRbeta library was prepared. MiXCR, run by TCRdb on the PCR reads, gives a single entry per CDR3 protein. The sample records about 150,000 distinct CDR3 sequences, over 8.5% being singletons. This clonotype was recorded at least ten times. V trimming: 5 bases; J trimming: 0 bases; junction bases outside the gene matches: 7. Germline V gene data show CDR1 as MDHEN and CDR2 as SYDVKM. The CDR3 sequence is 16 residues long.

The genes are TRBV28 and TRBJ2-7; 10 bases match TRBD1. Material: PBMCs, obtained before TCRalphabeta/CD19-depleted stem cell transplant. This TCR was recovered from a boy aged 2 to 9 with acute myeloid leukemia, due to receive a stem cell transplant. CDR3 coding DNA: TGTGCCAGCAGTAGAGGACAGGGGGGCTACTCCTACGAGCAGTACTTC. It translates to CASSRGQGGYSYEQYF.